Listed below are T cell receptor beta chains from one sample, sequenced in a study of untreated major depressive disorder. This table comes from immunoSEQ multiplex PCR, and its TCRdb copy is limited to in-frame clones, with some not included. The sample shows under 15,000 clones, about nine tenths of them seen only once. The sample consisted of CD4+ T cells from PBMCs. These receptors were collected from a woman aged 25 to 39 with major depressive disorder. CDR3s include the opening cysteine and the closing phenylalanine or tryptophan.

V	CDR3
TRBV30	CAWRDYSGNTIYF
TRBV2	CASSSSTDTQYF
TRBV20-1	CSARDITEAFF
TRBV29-1	CSVARGSSYEQYF
TRBV6-6	CASSPRTNYGYTF
TRBV5-1	CASSLGQETQYF
TRBV6-1	CASSVLVGRSSYNSPLHF
TRBV7-9	CASSLGTGGYTF
TRBV30	CAWTPTGRINNEQFF
TRBV5-1	CASSLDRGKQPQHF
TRBV29-1	CSVEDRSGPAFF
TRBV7-8	CASSLELSFAGNTIYF
TRBV29-1	CSVPASGNEQYF
TRBV7-2	CASSLVRSSYNEQFF
TRBV5-1	CASSLAASLEDTQYF
TRBV7-9	CAILVYGNEQFF
TRBV6-4	CASSDFEDTQYF
TRBV18	CASSPVGGPAPNYGYTF
TRBV6-5	CASSYEAGVSNEQFF
TRBV27	CASSLSPDRRHTQYF
TRBV2	CASTRGSSYEQYF
TRBV10-1	CASGVSYNEQFF